This T cell receptor (beta chain) is drawn from a study of cytomegalovirus exposure and HLA in healthy donors (dated by TCRdb to about 2017). With regard to the full study: According to an earlier analysis of a few hundred of the donors, about 180 million T cells yielded 117 million unique TCR beta sequences and around 300 Gb of sequence data. In an earlier analysis of roughly 600 of the donors, high-throughput TCR beta sequencing was used to judge whether each TCR beta V gene segment behaved as functional or pseudogenic. The study used immunosequencing to profile the T cell repertoires of several hundred subjects and linked those repertoires to cytomegalovirus serostatus. HLA typing included class I and class II loci at four-digit resolution. On average, 235,054 unique TCR beta nucleotide sequences were sequenced per donor among about 400 genotyped donors of the cohort, with roughly 20% of those sequences being non-productive. An early release that covered more than 550 HLA-typed donors contained approximately 320 gigabases of sequencing data and around 80 million unique TCR sequences. A later analysis re-analyzed previously published TCR beta repertoires from 650 to 800 donors and added high-resolution HLA genotyping to study TCR occurrence patterns. In a later genetic analysis, genome-wide SNP genotypes for about three fifths of the roughly 670 donors were used, and that subset was treated as a discovery cohort. Donor age, sex, ethnicity and CMV serostatus were collected together with the repertoire data. Typing coverage varied by locus: roughly 629-640 donors for A, B, C, DRB1 and DQB1; about 520 for DQA1; 600 to 610 for DPA1; approximately 490 for DPB1. In addition to the first cohort of approximately 670 subjects, a separate validation cohort of 120 different subjects was used. Every repertoire in the discovery cohort had been generated on one and the same sequencing platform. Of the 350 to 450 genotyped donors, approximately 81% were placed in the genetic ancestry cluster associated with self-reported Caucasian donors. About five DR-DQ haplotypes were handled as single units for association and clustering because linkage in the cohort was strong. In the later analysis, no new phenotypic data were used to find candidate immune exposures; instead, reliance was placed on TCR beta sequences and their occurrence across donors. To predict cytomegalovirus infection status, the study brought together high-throughput TCR immunosequencing, statistical association of individual TCRs with disease status, and machine learning. The aim of the study was to test whether cataloging public T cell receptors could identify signatures of past pathogen exposure.

V is cut by 2 bases and J by 5 bases, and the space between the germline ends is 11 bases. In the germline V gene, CDR1 corresponds to SGHDT and CDR2 to YYEEEE. Measured from the cysteine to the phenylalanine, the CDR3 is 13 residues long. Just the 39-base CDR3 DNA is kept, in frame starting at base 1. In total, just over 650 healthy bone marrow donors made up the cohort. All cohort members were sampled while nominally healthy, although unrecorded immune exposures were likely present. The donor tested CMV seronegative and was one of the 352 seronegative cohort members. A peripheral blood sample was collected from each donor, and TCR beta sequencing was performed on peripheral blood mononuclear cells. Genomic DNA extraction from the blood cell samples was performed with the Qiagen DNeasy Blood Extraction Kit. This clone was observed a handful of times. Its antigen remains undetermined. No much larger clonotype is one base removed from it; base qualities were not supplied.

On the study overall, not on this receptor specifically: In a later analysis, HLA-associated TCR beta chains showed more clonal expansion and lower generation probabilities than non-associated chains that were equally common. For the cohort, immune exposure information was limited to CMV serostatus. The classifier was reported to diagnose cytomegalovirus status with high specificity and sensitivity in both the original cohort and the validation cohort. Linkage disequilibrium might explain the correlated functional status among segregating V segments, but an unknown experimental factor could not be ruled out. Because the 87-base-pair reads could not distinguish some IMGT-functional V segments, including TRBV6-2 and TRBV6-3, those segments were excluded. Because counts were too low, roughly 16 rarely observed V segments, including chromosome 9 orphons, were left out of the earlier analysis of 500 to 650 of the donors. Only TCR beta chains were sequenced in this cohort, and the absence of alpha or paired-chain data limited detectable features. In a later analysis, TCR association rates were found to vary across HLA loci, with the most associated TCRs seen for DRB1 alleles and the fewest for HLA-C alleles. Because some donors lacked HLA typing at each locus, the association tests relied only on the typed subset. Specific HLA alleles were associated with 15,000 to 20,000 TCR beta sequences at a false discovery rate of 0.05 in a later analysis. According to a later analysis, most CMV-associated TCR beta chains appeared to be HLA-restricted, and the HLA associations seemed to be driven largely by CMV exposure. When HLA alleles, especially DR and DQ, strongly co-occurred, attributing TCR associations to individual alleles was difficult. Sequencing depth was assumed to be roughly uniform across donors in the presence/absence analyses, though that assumption may not hold. In vitro tests confirmed that a few of the cytomegalovirus-associated TCR beta chains recognize cytomegalovirus antigens. In a later analysis, several top co-occurrence clusters were reported to appear linked to parvovirus B19, influenza, CMV and Epstein-Barr virus. Compared with the roughly 600-donor mean, donors in an Asian-associated ancestry cluster had fewer N-insertions in productive TCRs, according to a later genetic analysis. A later genetic analysis associated a missense DCLRE1C variant with V-gene and J-gene trimming of TCR beta chains, and an independent cohort replicated the association. The study gave a list of 150 to 200 TCR beta chains associated with cytomegalovirus. In an earlier analysis of some 550 of the donors, most TCR beta V segments were observed in productive rearrangements about 90% or about 30% of the time, broadly matching IMGT annotations. Across donors, most TCR sequences were observed very rarely, whereas some public TCRs were present in many individuals. A further reported finding was that TCR beta sequences accurately predicted the HLA-A and HLA-B alleles for most subjects in the first cohort. The sequencing pipeline was judged likely to have produced a cluster of highly shared sequence variants as a technical artifact. According to the authors, the approach could potentially be generalized to other disease states and immunological phenotypes.

Libraries were prepared through the immunoSEQ multiplex PCR assay. For the multiplex PCR, a mixture combining 60 forward primers for TCR Vbeta segments and 13 reverse primers for TCR Jbeta segments was used. The CDR3 region of rearranged TCR beta genes was amplified from genomic DNA by a multiplex PCR assay. The amplified TCR beta libraries were sequenced on the Illumina HiSeq System as 87-base-pair reads. As for the original processing: A later analysis counted tens of millions of unique TCR beta chains across the 666 repertoires, and 9 million to 14 million of these chains were shared by at least two donors. A nearest-neighbor algorithm error-corrected the raw reads and collapsed the reads into unique sequences, merging closely related sequences to remove PCR and sequencing errors. V, D and J gene segments were assigned by aligning CDR3 sequences to IMGT reference sequences. For a sequence to be retained, a match of at least six nucleotides was required to both a V gene segment and a J gene segment. A rearrangement was called productive if the CDR3 had no stop codons and remained in frame with V and J, and every other rearrangement was called non-productive. Following IMGT convention, CDR3 was defined as the stretch from the second conserved V-encoded cysteine to the conserved J-encoded phenylalanine. The earlier analysis of about 640 of the donors excluded any sequence lacking an unambiguous match to a single V gene segment. In an earlier analysis of around 590 of the donors, a V segment was called functional when productive rearrangements were above 56.7%, and segregating when the standard deviation between donors exceeded 5%. A statistical classification framework was built for diagnosing cytomegalovirus status from the catalog of TCR beta chain sequences. In a later analysis, TCR nucleotide sequences were compared against IMGT/GENE-DB human TR gene sequences so that V and J genes could be assigned. The TCRdist pipeline was used in a later analysis to assign CDR3 sequences and most-parsimonious VDJ recombination scenarios. In a later analysis, each TCR beta chain was defined by its CDR3 amino acid sequence together with its V-gene family, and reads lacking a unique V-gene family were excluded. A later analysis removed over 500 highly shared, low-generation-probability nucleotide sequences to deal with suspected cross-contamination and a sequencing artifact. In a later analysis, a clonal expansion index was calculated for each public chain from normalized within-repertoire ranks of inferred template counts. A later analysis computed generation probabilities with a VDJ recombination model fitted to out-of-frame rearrangements, and checked the results against IGoR. A later analysis scored TCR-TCR, TCR-HLA and TCR-CMV co-occurrence with hypergeometric tests, applying a repertoire-size bias correction to TCR pairs. False discovery rates were estimated in a later analysis by permuting HLA or CMV assignments 20 times. In a later analysis, co-occurring TCRs were grouped with DBSCAN, and TCRdist sequence similarity was added when clustering was performed within HLA-allele-positive subsets. For co-occurrence clustering, repertoires with fewer than 30,000 or more than 120,000 public chains were excluded, along with roughly 5 repertoires with anomalous nucleotide sharing. TCRdb stores this immuneACCESS table with in-frame sequences only. Part of the clones is absent; in the studies checked, under half of the shortfall reflects unresolved V genes, and no reason is known for the rest. V and J calls plus clone size are reproduced from that table; the DNA served to infer D and trimming. The sample table lists over 200,000 clones, approximately 80% of them with a count of one. The ten largest clones take up around 4% of the sample.

The sample taken for sequencing was PBMCs. The V and J segments used are TRBV5-6 and TRBJ2-7, and possibly TRBD1, on 5 matching bases. The clonotype was recovered from a male donor in good health and CMV-seronegative. The DNA is TGTGCCAGCAGCTTCTCAGGGCGAAACGAGCAGTACTTC. Its coded protein is CASSFSGRNEQYF.